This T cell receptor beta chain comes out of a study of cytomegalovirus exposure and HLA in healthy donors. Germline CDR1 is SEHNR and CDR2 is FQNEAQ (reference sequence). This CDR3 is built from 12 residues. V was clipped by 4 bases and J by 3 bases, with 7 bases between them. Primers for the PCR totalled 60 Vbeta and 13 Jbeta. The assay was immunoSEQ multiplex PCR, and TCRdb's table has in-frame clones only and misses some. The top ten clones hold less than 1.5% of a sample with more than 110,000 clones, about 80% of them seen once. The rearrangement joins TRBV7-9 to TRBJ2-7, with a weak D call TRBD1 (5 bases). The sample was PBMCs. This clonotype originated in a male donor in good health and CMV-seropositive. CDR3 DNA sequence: TGTGCCAGCAGCTCACAGGTCTACGAGCAGTACTTC. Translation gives CASSSQVYEQYF. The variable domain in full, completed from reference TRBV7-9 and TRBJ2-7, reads DTGVSQNPRHKITKRGQNVTFRCDPISEHNRLYWYRQTLGQGPEFLTYFQNEAQLEKSRLLSDRFSAERPKGSFSTLEIQRTEQGDSAMYLCASSSQVYEQYFGPGTRLTVT.